This TCR beta chain derives from a study of shared clonotypes between healthy human individuals. In the case of this clone: At one of its ends the junction is not consistent with the germline gene, which may arise from a read error.

This table comes from immunoSEQ multiplex PCR, and its TCRdb copy is limited to in-frame clones, with some not included. Of roughly 2.5 million clones in the sample, more than 80% were seen once. The CDR3 covers 15 residues. Looked up from germline, CDR1 is SGHNT and CDR2 is YYREEE (reference sequence). The receptor was derived from a man between 18 and 29 years old in good health. The gene calls are TRBV5-4 and TRBJ2-5, with 9 bases aligning to TRBD2. Source material: naive CD4+ T cells sorted from blood. Subset here: CD45RA+ positively selected. CDR3 DNA sequence: TGTGCCAGCAGCTTGATTGCGGCTAGCGGGGAACTGGCGGACTTC. Residues: CASSLIAASGELADF.